These T cell receptor beta chains were read from a single sample in a study of blood T cell repertoires in COVID-19. The repertoire was sequenced with immunoSEQ multiplex PCR; TCRdb's copy has only in-frame clones and lacks some. The sample holds roughly 250,000 clones; 83% are singletons and the top ten take around 3.5%. Material: PBMCs or T cells enriched from blood (not recorded which). The receptors originated from a woman aged 35 to 49 who had been exposed to COVID-19. CDR3s include the opening cysteine and the closing phenylalanine or tryptophan. The order of the fields is V gene, clone size, J gene, D gene, CDR3 DNA, CDR3 protein. D genes are given only for firm matches. Clone size, where shown, is once, few, many, or a class for clones that have expanded.

>TRBV18|.|TRBJ1-5|TRBD1
TGTGCCAGCTCACGACAGGGGGCTCAATATCAGCCCCAGCATTTT
CASSRQGAQYQPQHF
>TRBV6-5|.|TRBJ1-2|.
TGTGCCACCCAGACAGGAAATAACTATGGCTACACCTTC
CATQTGNNYGYTF
>TRBV5-1|.|TRBJ2-2|.
TGCGCCAGCAGCCGGGGGGCTTCAACCGGGGAGCTGTTTTTT
CASSRGASTGELFF
>TRBV6-5|few|TRBJ2-3|TRBD1
TGTGCCAGCAGGGGGACAGGGCCAACTATCTTTACGCAGTATTTT
CASRGTGPTIFTQYF
>TRBV28|.|TRBJ2-3|.
TGTGCCAGCAGTATCCTCGAGGGCACAGATACGCAGTATTTT
CASSILEGTDTQYF
>TRBV30|once|TRBJ2-1|TRBD1
TGTGCCTGGAGTGTACTACAGGGGGCCAATGAGCAGTTCTTC
CAWSVLQGANEQFF
>TRBV7-9|.|TRBJ1-3|TRBD1
TGTGCCAGCCTTTATCAGGGGGACTCTGGAAACACCATATATTTT
CASLYQGDSGNTIYF
>TRBV11-2|.|TRBJ2-5|.
TGTGCCAGCAGCTTAGTGCAGGGCTGGCAGGAGACCCAGTACTTC
CASSLVQGWQETQYF
>TRBV5-4|.|TRBJ2-3|TRBD2
TGTGCCAGCAGTTTAACGACTAGCTCCTGGGATACGCAGTATTTT
CASSLTTSSWDTQYF
>TRBV3-1/TRBV3-2|.|TRBJ1-1|.
TGTGCCAGCAGTCAGGACTTGACCACTGAAGCTTTCTTT
CASSQDLTTEAFF
>TRBV9|once|TRBJ1-3|.
TGTGCCAGCAGCGTAGAACCGGGACTTTCATACTCTGGAAACACCATATATTTT
CASSVEPGLSYSGNTIYF
>TRBV4-1|.|TRBJ2-2|.
TGCGCCAGCAAGATCCGGGTCGGGACCGGGGAGCTGTTTTTT
CASKIRVGTGELFF
>TRBV28|.|TRBJ2-7|TRBD1
TGTGCCAGCAGTTTATGGACAGGGCCCTACGAGCAGTACTTC
CASSLWTGPYEQYF
>TRBV6-5|.|TRBJ1-1|TRBD1
TGTGCCAGCACCGATACAGGGGCCCGGGGGTTT
CASTDTGARGF
>TRBV12-5|.|TRBJ2-7|.
TGTGCTAGTGGTTTTAGTGTAGCCGAGCAGTACTTC
CASGFSVAEQYF
>TRBV7-3|.|TRBJ2-5|.
TGTGCCAGCAGCTATATATTTAGCTACCAAGAGACCCAGTACTTC
CASSYIFSYQETQYF
>TRBV10-3|.|TRBJ1-1|.
TGTGCCATCAGTGAGAGGCAGGTCGACACTGAAGCTTTCTTT
CAISERQVDTEAFF
>TRBV6-1|.|TRBJ1-1|.
TGTGCCAGCAGTGAAGACAGGGTACGGGCTTTCTTT
CASSEDRVRAFF
>TRBV7-9|.|TRBJ2-2|.
TGTGCCAGCAGCTTACCCGACAGACTTGGGGAGCTGTTTTTT
CASSLPDRLGELFF
>TRBV3-1/TRBV3-2|.|TRBJ2-7|.
TGTGCCAGCAGCCAAGTGGCAACTAGGGAGCAGTACTTC
CASSQVATREQYF
>TRBV21-1|.|TRBJ2-3|.
TGTGCCAGCAGCAAAACGTCCAAAGGCGGGGGGCCCACAGATACGCAGTATTTT
CASSKTSKGGGPTDTQYF
>TRBV7-2|few|TRBJ2-2|.
TGTGCCAGCAGCTCTAGACCGTTCTCCGGGGAGCTGTTTTTT
CASSSRPFSGELFF
>TRBV6-5|.|TRBJ2-1|.
TGTGCCAGCAGCCCACACACGGAGCAGTTCTTC
CASSPHTEQFF
>TRBV2|many|TRBJ1-1|.
TGTGCCAGCAAAAGGGAGTTGAACACTGAAGCTTTCTTT
CASKRELNTEAFF
>TRBV30|.|TRBJ1-6|.
TGTGCCTGGAGTGGGGGGACACCTGGGGATTCACCCCTCCACTTT
CAWSGGTPGDSPLHF
>TRBV2|.|TRBJ1-2|.
TGTGCCAGCAGTGAGGGCAGGGTGGGAAACTATGGCTACACCTTC
CASSEGRVGNYGYTF
>TRBV11-1|.|TRBJ2-3|.
TGTGCCAGCAGCTTGCAGGGAAGCACAGATACGCAGTATTTT
CASSLQGSTDTQYF
>TRBV2|.|TRBJ1-1|.
TGTGCCAGCACCGAGGGGGGGGGCACTGAAGCTTTCTTT
CASTEGGGTEAFF
>TRBV10-3|.|TRBJ1-4|.
TGTGCCATCAGTGACTCTTCGGGGGTAGAACATGAAAAACTGTTTTTT
CAISDSSGVEHEKLFF
>TRBV12-3/TRBV12-4|.|TRBJ1-2|TRBD1
TGTGCCAGCAGTTTCGGACAGGGTGGAGGCTACACCTTC
CASSFGQGGGYTF
>TRBV9|.|TRBJ2-1|.
TGTGCCAGCAGCGCAGACAGAGGCAACCCGTTCTACAATGAGCAGTTCTTC
CASSADRGNPFYNEQFF
>TRBV2|few|TRBJ1-5|.
TGTGCCAGCCGGCGGGCCGAAAATCAGCCCCAGCATTTT
CASRRAENQPQHF
>TRBV6-5|.|TRBJ1-1|.
TGTGCCAGCAGTTACACCGCTCAGGGTAGCGCTTTCTTT
CASSYTAQGSAFF
>TRBV5-1|.|TRBJ1-3|.
TGCGCCAGCAGCTTGGAACAGCTGATCTCTGGAAACACCATATATTTT
CASSLEQLISGNTIYF
>TRBV27|.|TRBJ1-1|.
TGTGCCAGCAGCTCAGGGCGATTTACTGTTGAAGCTTTCTTT
CASSSGRFTVEAFF
>TRBV6-5|once|TRBJ1-5|TRBD1
TGTGCCAGCGGAGCAGGGGGCGGCAATCAGCCCCAGCATTTT
CASGAGGGNQPQHF
>TRBV7-8|.|TRBJ2-7|.
TGTGCCAGCAGCTTAAGGCCGGACAGATACTACGAGCAGTACTTC
CASSLRPDRYYEQYF